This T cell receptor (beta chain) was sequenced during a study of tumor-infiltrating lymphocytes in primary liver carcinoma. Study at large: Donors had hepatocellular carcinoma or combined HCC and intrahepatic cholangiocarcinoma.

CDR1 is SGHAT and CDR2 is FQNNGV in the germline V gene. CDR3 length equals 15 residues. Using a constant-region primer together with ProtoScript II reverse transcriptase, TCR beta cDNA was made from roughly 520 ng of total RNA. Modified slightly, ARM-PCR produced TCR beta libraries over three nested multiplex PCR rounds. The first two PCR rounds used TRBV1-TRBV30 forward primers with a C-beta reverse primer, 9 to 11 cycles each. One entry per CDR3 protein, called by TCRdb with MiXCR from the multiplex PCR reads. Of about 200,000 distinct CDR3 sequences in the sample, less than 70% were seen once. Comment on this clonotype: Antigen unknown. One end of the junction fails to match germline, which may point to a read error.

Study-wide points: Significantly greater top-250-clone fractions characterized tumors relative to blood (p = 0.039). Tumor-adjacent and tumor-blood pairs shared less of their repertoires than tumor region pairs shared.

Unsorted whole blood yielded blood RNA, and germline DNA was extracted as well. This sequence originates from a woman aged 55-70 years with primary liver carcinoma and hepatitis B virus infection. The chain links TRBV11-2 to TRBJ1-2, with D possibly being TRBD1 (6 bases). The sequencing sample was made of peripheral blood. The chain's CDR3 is CASSLAETGPYGYTF. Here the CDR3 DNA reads TGTGCCAGCAGCTTAGCCGAAACAGGGCCCTATGGCTACACTTTC.